This T cell receptor beta chain was profiled in a study of CD8+ T cells in alopecia areata. Study-wide context: Treated patients received oral tofacitinib, 5 to 10 mg twice daily. Broader study findings: Sequences from scalp samples also cover resident alphabeta T cells of normal skin. As there was one nonresponder, how baseline CD8+ expansion relates to response remains uncertain.

Germline values: CDR1 SQVTM, CDR2 ANQGSEA. Trimming cost V 3 bases and J 2 bases; bases outside gene matches: 7. This CDR3 comprises 15 residues. The treatment is: oral pan-JAK inhibitor, 5-10 mg twice daily. This clone occurred a few times. Its antigen remains unidentified. Reverse transcription of extracted RNA yielded cDNA, which provided the sequencing template. Generated by immunoSEQ multiplex PCR, the TCRdb table keeps only in-frame clones and is missing some. Of over 85,000 clones listed, around three quarters are singletons. The chain couples TRBV29-1 to TRBJ2-3, with 8 nucleotides matching TRBD2. Sequences were derived from CD8+ T cells sorted from blood, sampled at week 44, from a patient treated with tofacitinib. This receptor was obtained from a human donor with alopecia areata. The CDR3 loop reads CSVEGVAGNTDTQYF. DNA for the CDR3: TGCAGCGTTGAGGGAGTAGCGGGGAACACAGATACGCAGTATTTT.